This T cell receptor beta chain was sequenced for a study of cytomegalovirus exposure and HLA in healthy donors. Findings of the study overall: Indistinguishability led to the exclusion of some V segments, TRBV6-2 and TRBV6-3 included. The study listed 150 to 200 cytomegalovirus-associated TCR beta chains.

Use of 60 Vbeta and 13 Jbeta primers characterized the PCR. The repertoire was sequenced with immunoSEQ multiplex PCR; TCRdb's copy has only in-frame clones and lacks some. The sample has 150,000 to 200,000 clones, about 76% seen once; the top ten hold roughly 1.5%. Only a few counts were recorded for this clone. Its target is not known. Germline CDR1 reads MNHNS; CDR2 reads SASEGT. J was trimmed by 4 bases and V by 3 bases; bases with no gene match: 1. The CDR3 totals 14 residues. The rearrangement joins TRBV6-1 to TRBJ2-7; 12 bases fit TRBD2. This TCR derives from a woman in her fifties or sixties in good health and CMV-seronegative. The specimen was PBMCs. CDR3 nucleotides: TGTGCCAGCAGTGAGGGGACTAGCGGGTACGAGCAGTACTTC. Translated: CASSEGTSGYEQYF.